This T cell receptor (beta chain) is drawn from a study of cytomegalovirus exposure and HLA in healthy donors. Whole-study findings and limits: The study reported that TCR beta sequences accurately predicted HLA-A and HLA-B alleles in most subjects. The investigators catalogued some 150 TCR beta chains as cytomegalovirus-associated. Another analysis was done later, and it associated more than 15,000 TCR beta sequences with HLA alleles at 0.05 false discovery rate.

Note on this clone: Its specificity is not known.

The CDR3 totals 13 residues. Germline V lookup: CDR1 SNHLY, CDR2 FYNNEI. V dropped 4 bases and J dropped 5 bases, with 9 bases sitting between them. PCR employed 60 Vbeta and 13 Jbeta primers. Measured with immunoSEQ multiplex PCR; TCRdb has only the in-frame clones, and not every one. The sample consists of around 120,000 clones, around 80% of them appearing once. The rearrangement joins TRBV2 to TRBJ2-1; D unclear. Input material: PBMCs. This clonotype was sampled from a woman aged 50 to 60 in good health and CMV-seronegative. The CDR3 sequence is CASSARSNNEQFF. CDR3 coding DNA: TGTGCCAGCAGTGCGAGATCCAACAATGAGCAGTTCTTC.